One and the same sample provided the 10 T cell receptor beta chains below, sequenced in a study of shared clonotypes between healthy human individuals. Measured with immunoSEQ multiplex PCR; TCRdb has only the in-frame clones, and not every one. The table includes around 1.6 million clones, roughly 98% detected once. Sequencing was performed on naive CD4+ T cells sorted from blood. The subset is: CD45RA+ positively selected. The source of these receptors is a man in his thirties or forties in good health.

J is TRBJ1-3 and V is TRBV11-2; the D gene is possibly TRBD1 (5 bases). Germline V gene data show CDR1 as SGHAT and CDR2 as FQNNGV. The V end lost 5 bases, the J end lost 1 base, and 12 bases lay between the germline ends. CDR3 size: 15 residues. The CDR3 DNA sequence: TGTGCCAGCAGCCCAAGGGGACCTTCTGGAAACACCATATATTTT. Translated, it gives CASSPRGPSGNTIYF.

As regards this clone: Within the sample, other DNA sequences also encode this same CDR3. The chain recombines TRBV7-2 with TRBJ2-7, with D unresolved. The CDR3 runs to 14 residues. Trimming removed 5 bases from V and 2 bases from J, with 13 bases in between. CDR1 and CDR2 from the germline V gene are SGHTA and FQGNSA. The CDR3 DNA follows: TGTGCCAGCAGCCCCCGGGTAGGCGCCTACGAGCAGTACTTC. Protein: CASSPRVGAYEQYF. The full variable domain, completed using reference TRBV7-2 and TRBJ2-7, is GAGVSQSPSNKVTEKGKDVELRCDPISGHTALYWYRQSLGQGLEFLIYFQGNSAPDKSGLPSDRFSAERTGGSVSTLTIQRTQQEDSAVYLCASSPRVGAYEQYFGPGTRLTVT.

This clone occurred once. The chain combines TRBV4-1 with TRBJ2-7; 7 nucleotides line up with TRBD2. Trimming took 0 bases from V and 0 from J; bases not matched to a gene: 5. Looked up from germline, CDR1 is MGHRA and CDR2 is YSYEKL. The CDR3 consists of 16 residues. CDR3 coding DNA: TGCGCCAGCAGCCAAGATCGAGGCGGGAGCTCCTACGAGCAGTACTTC. It encodes CASSQDRGGSSYEQYF.

This chain links TRBV6-6 with TRBJ2-7; tentatively, D is TRBD1 (6 bases). CDR3 length: 13 residues. V dropped 4 bases and J dropped 2 bases, with 9 bases sitting between them. Germline loops: CDR1 MNHNY, CDR2 SVGAGI (reference sequence). The CDR3 is CASSSTGPYEQYF. The CDR3 bases are TGTGCCAGCAGTTCTACAGGGCCCTACGAGCAGTACTTC.

The chain employs TRBV11-2 and TRBJ2-2; possibly TRBD1 for D (5 bases). Trimming pared 2 bases from V and 6 bases from J, leaving 16 bases between. CDR1 and CDR2 (germline): SGHAT, FQNNGV. The CDR3 consists of 16 residues. For the CDR3, the DNA is TGTGCCAGCAGCTTACCTGGGGCAGGATTGGCCGGGGAGCTGTTTTTT. It yields the protein CASSLPGAGLAGELFF.

The chain links TRBV5-1 to TRBJ2-3; D gene ambiguous. The germline V and J ends were trimmed by 0 bases and 1 base, with 15 bases remaining between them. CDR3 length: 17 amino acids. Germline V gene lookup returns CDR1 SGHRS and CDR2 YFSETQ. Written as DNA, the CDR3 is TGCGCCAGCAGCTTGGGGCCCACTCTTCTCGGCACAGATACGCAGTATTTT. This sequence encodes CASSLGPTLLGTDTQYF.

The chain is built from TRBV10-3 and TRBJ2-7, with 9 bases aligning to TRBD1. CDR1 and CDR2 from the germline V gene are ENHRY and SYGVKD. The CDR3 is 14 residues long. The V gene end was trimmed by 4 bases and the J gene end by 2 bases; junction bases not matched to a gene: 3. The CDR3: CAISGGTGPYEQYF. The CDR3 nucleotides read TGTGCCATCAGTGGTGGGACAGGGCCCTACGAGCAGTACTTC.

Worth noting for this clone: As the CDR3 is not closed by the conserved phenylalanine or tryptophan, this likely results from a read error. No DNA is shown, since the ends of the CDR3 on it are uncertain; the CDR3 is the one TCRdb lists. The V call is TRBV7-9, the J call TRBJ2-3. Inclusive of both ends, the CDR3 amounts to 13 amino acids. The germline V gene has CDR1 SEHNR and CDR2 FQNEAQ (reference sequence). CDR3 region: CASSWRTSDAIMV.

The rearrangement uses TRBV7-6 and TRBJ2-1, with unresolved D. CDR1 is SGHVS, CDR2 FNYEAQ, per germline. This CDR3 is built from 16 residues. Trimming cost V 4 bases and J 7 bases, with 20 bases left between them. The CDR3 DNA follows: TGTGCCAGCAGCTCCCAACTGACCCGGGCAGGAAATGAGCAGTTCTTC. This codes for CASSSQLTRAGNEQFF.

The chain recombines TRBV28 with TRBJ2-3, with D possibly TRBD1 on 6 matching bases. The CDR3 is made up of 13 amino acids. Germline values: CDR1 MDHEN, CDR2 SYDVKM. V lost 6 bases to trimming and J lost 2 bases, with 9 bases between them. The CDR3 region is CASRGTNTDTQYF. CDR3 in DNA: TGTGCCAGCAGGGGGACAAACACAGATACGCAGTATTTT.